This TCR beta chain was identified during a study of blood T cells in healthy people across ages. For the second PCR, which ran for roughly 6 to 11 cycles, a sample-barcoded 5' primer and a J-beta primer mix were used. TCRdb recomputed calls from the 5' RACE reads with MiXCR, one row per CDR3 protein. This sample has 760,000 or so distinct CDR3 sequences; more than 20% occur once, and the top ten carry roughly 9%. Turning to this clonotype: One junction end disagrees with the germline gene, perhaps due to a read error.

The germline V gene encodes CDR1 MNHNS and CDR2 SASEGT. This CDR3 has 13 amino acids. These data were likewise used in another study, on T cells of mothers and their children.

This receptor was taken from a boy under 18 in good health. Input material: blood. V gene TRBV6-1 combines with J gene TRBJ2-7, with 12 bases aligning to TRBD2. Here the CDR3 reads CASSWETSGSDNF. The DNA of the CDR3 is TGTGCCAGCAGTTGGGAGACTAGCGGGAGTGATAACTTC.